Listed below are T cell receptor beta chains from one sample, sequenced in a study of blood T cell repertoires in COVID-19. TCRdb's table, derived via immunoSEQ multiplex PCR, lists solely in-frame clones and lacks some. The sample includes roughly 150,000 clones, 82% of them seen just once. What was sequenced was PBMCs or T cells enriched from blood (not recorded which). All receptors come from a man between 60 and 75 years old who had recovered from COVID-19. CDR3s include the opening cysteine and the closing phenylalanine or tryptophan. D genes are given only for firm matches. Clone size appears in some rows only: once, few, many, or a class for an expanded clone.

cdr3_nt cdr3_aa v_call clone_size j_call d_call
TGTGCCAGCAGCTTATCCCAGGGGGGATACACTGAAGCTTTCTTT CASSLSQGGYTEAFF TRBV7-8 once TRBJ1-1 TRBD1
TGTGCCAGCAGCCCCCGGAACGGGGTTGACAATGAGCAGTTCTTC CASSPRNGVDNEQFF TRBV4-2 . TRBJ2-1 .
TGTGCCATCAGTGAGTCGCAGGGGGCGAGTGAAAAACTGTTTTTT CAISESQGASEKLFF TRBV10-3 . TRBJ1-4 TRBD1
TGTGCCAGCACCTGGGGGACTAGCGGCTACGAGCAGTACTTC CASTWGTSGYEQYF TRBV7-9 . TRBJ2-7 TRBD2
TGTGCCAGCAGCTTAGATAGAGGCGCCTACGAGCAGTACTTC CASSLDRGAYEQYF TRBV7-2 . TRBJ2-7 .
TGTGCCAGCAGTCCGGGACAGGGGGCGACCGGGGAGCTGTTTTTT CASSPGQGATGELFF TRBV11-3 . TRBJ2-2 TRBD1
TGTGCCAGTAGTATCGGAGTGGATGCCGGTAATTCACCCCTCCACTTT CASSIGVDAGNSPLHF TRBV19 . TRBJ1-6 .
TGTGCCAGCAGTTACTCCTGGGCTAGCGGTACCAAAGAGACCCAGTACTTC CASSYSWASGTKETQYF TRBV28 . TRBJ2-5 TRBD2
TGTGCCATCAGTGACTTGCTAGCGGGGGGAGGGACAGATACGCAGTATTTT CAISDLLAGGGTDTQYF TRBV10-3 once TRBJ2-3 TRBD2
TGTGCCAGTAGTATCCGGTGGGGGCGGAACACTGAAGCTTTCTTT CASSIRWGRNTEAFF TRBV19 . TRBJ1-1 .
TGTGCCAGCAGCGATTTGGGACAGGGGGATGGCTACACCTTC CASSDLGQGDGYTF TRBV9 . TRBJ1-2 TRBD1
TGTGCCAGCAGTGCCATGAGGGAGACCCAGTACTTC CASSAMRETQYF TRBV28 . TRBJ2-5 .
TGTGCCAGCAGCCCCACCCGGGGGATGGGCACAGATACGCAGTATTTT CASSPTRGMGTDTQYF TRBV28 . TRBJ2-3 .
TGTGCCAGCTCACCCAAGACAGGGGGATTCACTGGAAACACCATATATTTT CASSPKTGGFTGNTIYF TRBV18 . TRBJ1-3 TRBD1
TGCAGCGTTGGGTCAGGGAGGAGCTATGGCTACACCTTC CSVGSGRSYGYTF TRBV29-1 . TRBJ1-2 .
TGTGCCAGCAGTGGAATCGGGCGGGTCGCCGCCGGGGAGCTGTTTTTT CASSGIGRVAAGELFF TRBV2 . TRBJ2-2 .
TGTGCCATCAATAAATCGGGGGTTTCGACTGAAGCTTTCTTT CAINKSGVSTEAFF TRBV10-3 . TRBJ1-1 .
TGTGCCAGCAGCCAATCCGGGACAACTTATTCACCCCTCCACTTT CASSQSGTTYSPLHF TRBV14 . TRBJ1-6 .
TGTGCCAGCAGCCTGGGACAGCTCACGACTAGCGGGAGGTGGGAGCAGTACTTC CASSLGQLTTSGRWEQYF TRBV2 . TRBJ2-7 TRBD2
TGTGCCAGCAGTTTCGGAGGGGAAGAGACCCAGTACTTC CASSFGGEETQYF TRBV12-3/TRBV12-4 . TRBJ2-5 .
TGCAGCGTTCCCTCGAACACTGAAGCTTTCTTT CSVPSNTEAFF TRBV29-1 once TRBJ1-1 .
TGTGCCAGCAGCGTAGGGGGCCATGAATCAGATACGCAGTATTTT CASSVGGHESDTQYF TRBV9 . TRBJ2-3 .
TGTGCCAGCAGCGTCCTGGCTGACTATGGCTACACCTTC CASSVLADYGYTF TRBV9 . TRBJ1-2 .
TGTGCCTGGAGGCCAATCAGGACAGGGTCCTATGGCTACACCTTC CAWRPIRTGSYGYTF TRBV30 . TRBJ1-2 TRBD1
TGTGCCAGCAGCCCCCGACAGGGCACCTACGAGCAGTACTTC CASSPRQGTYEQYF TRBV9 few TRBJ2-7 TRBD1
TGTGCCAGCAGCGGGGGGACCCACTCCTACAATGAGCAGTTCTTC CASSGGTHSYNEQFF TRBV5-6 many TRBJ2-1 .
TGTGCCAGCAGGCCTCGGGGGGCCGGAAAAAATGAGCAGTTCTTC CASRPRGAGKNEQFF TRBV9 once TRBJ2-1 .
TGTGCCAGCAGTTGGGGAGGAGCAGATACGCAGTATTTT CASSWGGADTQYF TRBV12-3/TRBV12-4 . TRBJ2-3 .
TGTGCCAGCAGTTTAGTTGGCCTAGCGGCCCTTAATGAGCAGTTCTTC CASSLVGLAALNEQFF TRBV28 . TRBJ2-1 TRBD2
TGTGCCAGCAGTGAAGATTCAGGATATCGCAATCAGCCCCAGCATTTT CASSEDSGYRNQPQHF TRBV2 . TRBJ1-5 .
TGTGCCAGCAGTTATCATCTTGGGAGTGACTCTGGAAACACCATATATTTT CASSYHLGSDSGNTIYF TRBV6-9 . TRBJ1-3 .
TGCGCCAGCAGCTCCGGGACAGGGGAAGGGGAGCAGTTCTTC CASSSGTGEGEQFF TRBV5-1 once TRBJ2-1 TRBD1
TGTGCCAGCTCACCTCTCCCCCAGGGCTATAATTCACCCCTCCACTTT CASSPLPQGYNSPLHF TRBV18 . TRBJ1-6 .
TGTGCCAGCGCCCCGAGGGTCGGGCAGTTCTTC CASAPRVGQFF TRBV2 . TRBJ2-1 .
TGTGCCAGCAGTTTTCGGGGGAAGGAAGATGAGCAGTTCTTC CASSFRGKEDEQFF TRBV28 . TRBJ2-1 .
TGTGCCAGCAGCAGCCAAAGCGGGGGCCCACGAACCCAGTACTTC CASSSQSGGPRTQYF TRBV7-3 few TRBJ2-5 TRBD2
TGTGCCAGCAGCTTACAGGGGATCTCTGAAGCTTTCTTT CASSLQGISEAFF TRBV7-9 . TRBJ1-1 .
TGTGCCAGCAGCCAAGATCGGGACATTTATCAGCAATTCTTC CASSQDRDIYQQFF TRBV4-2 . TRBJ2-1 .
TGTGCCACCAGTGACGGGACCTACGAGCAGTACTTC CATSDGTYEQYF TRBV24-1 . TRBJ2-7 .
TGTGCCAGCAGCCAAGATGGCAGTTTCAATGAGCAGTTCTTC CASSQDGSFNEQFF TRBV14 . TRBJ2-1 .
TGTGCCAGCAGTTCCTACAGCAATGAGCAGTTCTTC CASSSYSNEQFF TRBV12-3/TRBV12-4 once TRBJ2-1 .
TGCAGTGCTAGTCGTCAGGCCGATGGGGGCTACACCTTC CSASRQADGGYTF TRBV20-1 . TRBJ1-2 .
TGTGCCAGCAGCTTGCTACTAGCGGGGGGGAAGGAGACCCAGTACTTC CASSLLLAGGKETQYF TRBV7-8 . TRBJ2-5 TRBD2
TGTGCCAGCAGTTTCCGCTTCGGTGCATACGAGCAGTACTTC CASSFRFGAYEQYF TRBV28 . TRBJ2-7 .
TGTGCCAGCAGCTCGATCGGGAGCACAGATACGCAGTATTTT CASSSIGSTDTQYF TRBV9 . TRBJ2-3 .
TGTGCCAGCAGCTTGCCGGGAGGCCTGCGGGAGCAGTACTTC CASSLPGGLREQYF TRBV5-6 . TRBJ2-7 TRBD2
TGTGCCAGCAGCTTAGGGAGACAGGGGACCAAAAACATTCAGTACTTC CASSLGRQGTKNIQYF TRBV7-9 . TRBJ2-4 TRBD1
TGTGCCAGCAGCGTAGGCAGGGGTTTAGACCCCTATGGCTACACCTTC CASSVGRGLDPYGYTF TRBV9 . TRBJ1-2 .
TGTGCCAGCAGCTCTAAGACAGGGACTGGAAACACCATATATTTT CASSSKTGTGNTIYF TRBV5-4 . TRBJ1-3 TRBD1
TGTGCCAGCATGTTGGTGGGAGCCTATGGCTACACCTTC CASMLVGAYGYTF TRBV6-5 . TRBJ1-2 .
TGTGCCAGCAGTAGGGACAGGGTCGATCAGCCCCAGCATTTT CASSRDRVDQPQHF TRBV7-2 . TRBJ1-5 TRBD1
TGTGCCAGTAGCAAAATAGCGGGGGGGCCTGGCAATGAGCAGTTCTTC CASSKIAGGPGNEQFF TRBV19 . TRBJ2-1 TRBD2
TGTGCCAGCAGTCCTACTCTAGGCAATCAGCCCCAGCATTTT CASSPTLGNQPQHF TRBV28 once TRBJ1-5 .
TGTGCCAGCAGCTCAAACAGGGGGCGAACAGATACGCAGTATTTT CASSSNRGRTDTQYF TRBV11-2 once TRBJ2-3 TRBD1
TGTGCCAGCAGCTCAAGGACAGGGAAGGTTAATCAGTACTTC CASSSRTGKVNQYF TRBV7-2 . TRBJ2-4 TRBD1
TGTGCCAGCAGCCTCGAAAACATTCAGTACTTC CASSLENIQYF TRBV7-8 . TRBJ2-4 .
TGTGCCAGCAGTTACTCGATCGGCGAGCAGTACTTC CASSYSIGEQYF TRBV6-2/TRBV6-3 . TRBJ2-7 .
TGCGCCAGCAGCTCCGGGACTAGCATTGATGAGCAGTTCTTC CASSSGTSIDEQFF TRBV5-1 . TRBJ2-1 TRBD2
TGCGCCAGCAGCCTGGGACAGATCTCCTACGAGCAGTACTTC CASSLGQISYEQYF TRBV5-1 . TRBJ2-7 TRBD1
TGTGCCAGCAGCTCCCCGACAGGGGGCTTAGAGACCCAGTACTTC CASSSPTGGLETQYF TRBV7-8 . TRBJ2-5 TRBD1